Given below is one T cell receptor (beta chain) in context. Its antigen is still unknown. This entry belongs to a study of cytotoxic CD8 clonotypes in ibrutinib-treated CLL. PBMCs were cryopreserved, and around 1.9 micrograms of genomic DNA from them went into TCR beta libraries. The study, taken as a whole, reports: Circulating CD8+ T-cell counts were tracked by baseline clonality, which exceeded that of age-matched healthy donors. With treatment, public clonotypes, which were uncommon, either contracted or remained stable.

The method was immunoSEQ multiplex PCR; TCRdb's version includes in-frame clones alone and lacks a portion of them. The repertoire holds about 32,000 clones, with about 64% as singletons. The J segment lost 2 bases and the V segment lost 5 bases, leaving 6 bases of the junction unmatched. The CDR3 loop spans 16 amino acids. The germline V gene has CDR1 SGHTA and CDR2 FQGNSA. The chain combines TRBV7-2 with TRBJ2-6; 7 nucleotides line up with TRBD2. The clonotype originates from a human donor with chronic lymphocytic leukemia. The specimen was PBMCs, collected at disease progression, from a patient treated with ibrutinib. The CDR3: CASSVVGGAGANVLTF. DNA for the CDR3: TGTGCCAGCAGCGTCGTGGGGGGGGCTGGGGCCAACGTCCTGACTTTC.